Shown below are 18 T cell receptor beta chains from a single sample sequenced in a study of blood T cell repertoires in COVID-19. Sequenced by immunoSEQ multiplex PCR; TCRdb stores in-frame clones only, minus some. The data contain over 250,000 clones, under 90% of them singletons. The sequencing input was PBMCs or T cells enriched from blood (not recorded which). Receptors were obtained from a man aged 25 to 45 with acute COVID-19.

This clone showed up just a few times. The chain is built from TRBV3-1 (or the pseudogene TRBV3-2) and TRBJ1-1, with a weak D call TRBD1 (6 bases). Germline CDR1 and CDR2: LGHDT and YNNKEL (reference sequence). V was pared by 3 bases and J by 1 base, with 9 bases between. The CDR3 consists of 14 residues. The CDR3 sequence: CASSHTGWNTEAFF. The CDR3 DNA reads TGTGCCAGCAGCCATACAGGGTGGAACACTGAAGCTTTCTTT.

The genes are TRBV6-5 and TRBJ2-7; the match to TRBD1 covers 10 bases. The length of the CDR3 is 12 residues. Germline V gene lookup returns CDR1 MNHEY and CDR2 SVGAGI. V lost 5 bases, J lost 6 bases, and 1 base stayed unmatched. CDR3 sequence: CASSRTGGEQYV. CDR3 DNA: TGTGCCAGCAGTAGGACAGGGGGCGAGCAGTACGTC.

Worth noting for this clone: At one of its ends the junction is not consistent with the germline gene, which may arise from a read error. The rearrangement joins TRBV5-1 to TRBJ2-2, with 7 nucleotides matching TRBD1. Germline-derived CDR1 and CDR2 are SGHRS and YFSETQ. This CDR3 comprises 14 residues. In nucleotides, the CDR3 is TGTGCCAGCAGCGAACCGACAGGGAGTGGGGAGCTGTTTTTT. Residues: CASSEPTGSGELFF.

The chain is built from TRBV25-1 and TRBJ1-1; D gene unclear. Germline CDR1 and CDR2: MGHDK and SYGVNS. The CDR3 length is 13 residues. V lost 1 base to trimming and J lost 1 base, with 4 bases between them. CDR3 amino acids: CASSEWRNTEAFF. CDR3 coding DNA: TGTGCCAGCAGTGAATGGAGGAACACTGAAGCTTTCTTT.

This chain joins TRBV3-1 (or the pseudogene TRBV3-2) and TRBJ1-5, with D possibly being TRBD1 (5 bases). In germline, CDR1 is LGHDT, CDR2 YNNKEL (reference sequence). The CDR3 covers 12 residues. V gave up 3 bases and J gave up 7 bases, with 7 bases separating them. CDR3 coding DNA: TGTGCCAGCAGCCACAGGGCGCAGCCCCAGCATTTT. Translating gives CASSHRAQPQHF.

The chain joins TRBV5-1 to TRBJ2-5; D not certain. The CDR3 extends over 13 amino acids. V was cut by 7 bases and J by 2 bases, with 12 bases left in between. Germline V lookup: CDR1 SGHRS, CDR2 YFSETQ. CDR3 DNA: TGCGCCAGCTACTTACCAGGACAAGAGACCCAGTACTTC. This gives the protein CASYLPGQETQYF.

The CDR3 DNA follows: TGCGCCAGCAGCCAATCTTTAGCGGGGGTGTACAATGAGCAGTTCTTC. Translated: CASSQSLAGVYNEQFF. The chain carries TRBV4-1 and TRBJ2-1; 9 bases match TRBD2. Germline-derived CDR1 and CDR2 are MGHRA and YSYEKL. The CDR3 sequence is 16 residues long. Trimming took 2 bases from V and 4 from J; bases not matched to a gene: 6.

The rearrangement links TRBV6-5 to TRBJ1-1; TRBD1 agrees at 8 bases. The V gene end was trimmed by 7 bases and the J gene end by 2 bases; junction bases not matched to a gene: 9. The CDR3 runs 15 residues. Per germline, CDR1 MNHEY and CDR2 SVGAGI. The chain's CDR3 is CASKPTGGGNTEAFF. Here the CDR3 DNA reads TGTGCCAGCAAACCAACAGGGGGAGGAAACACTGAAGCTTTCTTT.

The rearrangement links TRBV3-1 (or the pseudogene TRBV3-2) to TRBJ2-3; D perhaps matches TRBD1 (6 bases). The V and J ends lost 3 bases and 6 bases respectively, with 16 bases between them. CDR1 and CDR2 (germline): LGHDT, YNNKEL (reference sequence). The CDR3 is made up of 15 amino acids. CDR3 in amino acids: CASSQTGGPLDTQYF. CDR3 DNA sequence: TGTGCCAGCAGCCAGACAGGCGGGCCCCTCGATACGCAGTATTTT.

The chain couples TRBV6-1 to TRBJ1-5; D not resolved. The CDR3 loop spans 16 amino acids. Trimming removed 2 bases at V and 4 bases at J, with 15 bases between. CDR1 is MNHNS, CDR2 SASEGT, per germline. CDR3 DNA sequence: TGTGCCAGCAGTGAATGGGCAGGCGTAACTAATCAGCCCCAGCATTTT. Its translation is CASSEWAGVTNQPQHF.

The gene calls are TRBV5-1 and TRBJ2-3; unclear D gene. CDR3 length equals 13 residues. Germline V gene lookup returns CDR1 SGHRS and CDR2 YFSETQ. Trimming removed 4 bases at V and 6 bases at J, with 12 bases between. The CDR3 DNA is TGCGCCAGCAGCCCCCTTTTTGGCGATACGCAGTATTTT. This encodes CASSPLFGDTQYF.

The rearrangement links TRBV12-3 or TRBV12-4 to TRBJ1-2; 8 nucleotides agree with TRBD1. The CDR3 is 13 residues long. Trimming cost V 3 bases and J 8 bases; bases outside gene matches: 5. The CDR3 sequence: CASSFQGARGYTF. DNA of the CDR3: TGTGCCAGCAGTTTCCAGGGGGCCCGAGGCTACACCTTC.

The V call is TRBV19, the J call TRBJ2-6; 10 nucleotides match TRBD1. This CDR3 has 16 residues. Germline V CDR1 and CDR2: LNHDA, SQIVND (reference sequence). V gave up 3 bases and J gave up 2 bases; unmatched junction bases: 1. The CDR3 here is CASSIGTGAGANVLTF. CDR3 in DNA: TGTGCCAGTAGTATCGGGACAGGGGCTGGGGCCAACGTCCTGACTTTC.

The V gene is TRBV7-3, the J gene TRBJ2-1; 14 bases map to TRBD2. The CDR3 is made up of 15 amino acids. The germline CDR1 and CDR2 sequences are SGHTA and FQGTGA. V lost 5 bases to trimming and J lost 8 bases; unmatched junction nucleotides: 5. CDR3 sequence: CASSAGTSGSYEQFF. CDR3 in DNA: TGTGCCAGCAGCGCCGGGACTAGCGGGAGCTATGAGCAGTTCTTC.

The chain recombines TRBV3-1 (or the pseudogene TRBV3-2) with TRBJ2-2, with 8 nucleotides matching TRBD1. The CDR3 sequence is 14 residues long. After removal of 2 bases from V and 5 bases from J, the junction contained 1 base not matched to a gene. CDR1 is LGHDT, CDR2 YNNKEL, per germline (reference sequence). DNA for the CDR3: TGTGCCAGCAGCCAACGGACAGGGACCGGGGAGCTGTTTTTT. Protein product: CASSQRTGTGELFF.

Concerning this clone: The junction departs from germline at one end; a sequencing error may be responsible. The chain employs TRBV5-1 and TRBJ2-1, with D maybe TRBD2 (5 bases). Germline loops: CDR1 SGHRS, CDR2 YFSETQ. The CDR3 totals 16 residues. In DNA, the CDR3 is TGTGCCAGCAGCGGTGGCCTTGGGCCTTCCTACAATGAGCAGTTCTTC. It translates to CASSGGLGPSYNEQFF.

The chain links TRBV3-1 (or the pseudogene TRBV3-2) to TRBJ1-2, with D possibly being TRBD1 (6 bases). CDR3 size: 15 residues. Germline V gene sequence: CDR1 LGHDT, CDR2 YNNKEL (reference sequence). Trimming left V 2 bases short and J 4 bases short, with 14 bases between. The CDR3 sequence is CASSQTHGQPYGYTF. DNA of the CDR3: TGTGCCAGCAGCCAAACCCATGGACAGCCCTATGGCTACACCTTC.

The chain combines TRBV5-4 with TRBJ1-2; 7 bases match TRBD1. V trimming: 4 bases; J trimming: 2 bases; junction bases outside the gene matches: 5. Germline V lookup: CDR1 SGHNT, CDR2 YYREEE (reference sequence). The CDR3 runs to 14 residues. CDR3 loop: CASSPGQSNYGYTF. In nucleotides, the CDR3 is TGTGCCAGCAGCCCGGGACAGTCAAACTATGGCTACACCTTC. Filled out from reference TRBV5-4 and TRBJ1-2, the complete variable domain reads ETGVTQSPTHLIKTRGQQVTLRCSSQSGHNTVSWYQQALGQGPQFIFQYYREEENGRGNFPPRFSGLQFPNYSSELNVNALELDDSALYLCASSPGQSNYGYTFGSGTRLTVV.